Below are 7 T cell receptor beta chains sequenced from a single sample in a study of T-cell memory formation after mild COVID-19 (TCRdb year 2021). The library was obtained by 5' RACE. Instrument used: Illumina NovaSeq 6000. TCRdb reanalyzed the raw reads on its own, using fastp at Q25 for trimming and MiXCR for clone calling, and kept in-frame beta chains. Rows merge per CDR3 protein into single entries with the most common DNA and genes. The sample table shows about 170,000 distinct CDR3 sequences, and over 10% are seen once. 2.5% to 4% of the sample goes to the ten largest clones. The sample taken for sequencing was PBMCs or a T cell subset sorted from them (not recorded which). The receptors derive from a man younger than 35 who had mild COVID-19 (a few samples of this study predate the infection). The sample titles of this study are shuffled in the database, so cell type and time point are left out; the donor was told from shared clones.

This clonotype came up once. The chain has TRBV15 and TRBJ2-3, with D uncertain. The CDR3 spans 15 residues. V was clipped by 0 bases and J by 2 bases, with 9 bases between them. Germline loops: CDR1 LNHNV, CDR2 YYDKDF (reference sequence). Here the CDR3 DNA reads TGTGCCACCAGCAGAGATGGACGCCCCACAGATACGCAGTATTTT. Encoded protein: CATSRDGRPTDTQYF.

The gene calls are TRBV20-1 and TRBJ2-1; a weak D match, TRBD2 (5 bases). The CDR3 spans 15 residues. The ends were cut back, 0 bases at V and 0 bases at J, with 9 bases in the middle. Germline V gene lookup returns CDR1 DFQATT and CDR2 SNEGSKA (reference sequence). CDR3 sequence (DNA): TGCAGTGCTAGAGACGGGAAGAGCTCCTACAATGAGCAGTTCTTC. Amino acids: CSARDGKSSYNEQFF.

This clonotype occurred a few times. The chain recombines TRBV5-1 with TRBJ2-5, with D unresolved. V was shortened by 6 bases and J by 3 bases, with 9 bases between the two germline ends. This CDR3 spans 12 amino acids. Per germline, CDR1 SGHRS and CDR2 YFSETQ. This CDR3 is CASTNPKETQYF. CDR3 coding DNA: TGCGCCAGCACAAACCCTAAAGAGACCCAGTACTTC.

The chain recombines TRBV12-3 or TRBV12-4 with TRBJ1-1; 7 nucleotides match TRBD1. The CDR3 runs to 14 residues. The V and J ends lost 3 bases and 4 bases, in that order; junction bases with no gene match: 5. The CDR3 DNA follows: TGTGCCAGCAGTTTTTCAGGGGGGCGCACTGAAGCTTTCTTT. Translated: CASSFSGGRTEAFF.

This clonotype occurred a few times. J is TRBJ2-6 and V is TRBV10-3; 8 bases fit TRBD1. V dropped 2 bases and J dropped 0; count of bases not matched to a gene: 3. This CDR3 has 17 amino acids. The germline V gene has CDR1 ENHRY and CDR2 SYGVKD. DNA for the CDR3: TGTGCCATCAGTGAGAGAACAGGGGGCTCTGGGGCCAACGTCCTGACTTTC. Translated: CAISERTGGSGANVLTF.

CDR3 bases: TGCGCCAGCAGCCTTTCGGGACAGCCTAATTCTGGCGGCTACACCTTC. Translated: CASSLSGQPNSGGYTF. The V gene is TRBV4-1, the J gene TRBJ1-2; 7 nucleotides agree with TRBD1. V was clipped by 4 bases and J by 8 bases; unmatched bases: 16. Germline assignment: CDR1 MGHRA and CDR2 YSYEKL. The CDR3 loop spans 16 amino acids.

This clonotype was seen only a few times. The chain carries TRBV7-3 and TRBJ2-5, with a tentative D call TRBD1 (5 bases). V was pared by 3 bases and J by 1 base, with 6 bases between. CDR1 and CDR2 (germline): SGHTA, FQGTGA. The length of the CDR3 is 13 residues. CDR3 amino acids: CASSFRVQETQYF. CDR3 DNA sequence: TGTGCCAGCAGCTTCAGGGTCCAAGAGACCCAGTACTTC.